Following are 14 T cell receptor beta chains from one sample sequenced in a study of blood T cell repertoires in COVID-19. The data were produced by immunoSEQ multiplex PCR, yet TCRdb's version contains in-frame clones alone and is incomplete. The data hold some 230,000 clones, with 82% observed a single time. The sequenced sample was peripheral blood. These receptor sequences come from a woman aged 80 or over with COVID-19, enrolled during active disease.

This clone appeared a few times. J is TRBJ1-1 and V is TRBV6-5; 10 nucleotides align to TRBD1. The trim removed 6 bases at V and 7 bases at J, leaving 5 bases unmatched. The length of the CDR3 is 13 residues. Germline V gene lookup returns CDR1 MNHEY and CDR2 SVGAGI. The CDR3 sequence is CASRRTGGNEAFF. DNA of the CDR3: TGTGCCAGCAGGAGGACAGGGGGTAATGAAGCTTTCTTT.

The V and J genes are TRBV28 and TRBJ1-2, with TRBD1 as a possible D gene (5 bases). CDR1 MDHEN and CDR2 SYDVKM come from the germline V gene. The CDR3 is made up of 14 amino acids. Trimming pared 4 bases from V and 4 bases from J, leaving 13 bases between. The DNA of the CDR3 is TGTGCCAGCAGTTCTGGGGCTGGCCCCTATGGCTACACCTTC. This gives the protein CASSSGAGPYGYTF.

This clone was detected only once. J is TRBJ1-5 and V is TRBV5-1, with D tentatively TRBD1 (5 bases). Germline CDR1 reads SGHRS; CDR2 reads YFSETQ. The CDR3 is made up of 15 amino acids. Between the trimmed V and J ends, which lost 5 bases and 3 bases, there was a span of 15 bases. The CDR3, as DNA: TGCGCCAGCAGTCGGGAGGCAGGGTACAATCAGCCCCAGCATTTT. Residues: CASSREAGYNQPQHF.

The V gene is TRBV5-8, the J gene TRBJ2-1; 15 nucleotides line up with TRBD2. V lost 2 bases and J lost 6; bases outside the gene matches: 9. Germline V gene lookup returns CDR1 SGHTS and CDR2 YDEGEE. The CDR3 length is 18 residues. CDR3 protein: CASSLRGLAGGSGNEQFF. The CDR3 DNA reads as TGTGCCAGCAGCTTACGGGGACTAGCGGGGGGCAGTGGCAATGAGCAGTTCTTC.

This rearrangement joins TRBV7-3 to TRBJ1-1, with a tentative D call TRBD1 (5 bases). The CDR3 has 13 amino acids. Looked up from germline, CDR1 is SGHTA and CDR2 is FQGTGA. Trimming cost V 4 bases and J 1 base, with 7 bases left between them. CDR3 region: CASSYDRNTEAFF. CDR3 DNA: TGTGCCAGCAGCTACGACAGGAACACTGAAGCTTTCTTT.

CDR3 residues: CASRETGRMSNQPQHF. CDR3 coding DNA: TGTGCCAGCAGAGAAACAGGGAGAATGAGCAATCAGCCCCAGCATTTT. The rearrangement uses TRBV6-6 and TRBJ1-5, with D possibly matching TRBD1 (6 bases). Trimming left V 6 bases short and J 1 base short, with 16 bases between. Per germline, CDR1 MNHNY and CDR2 SVGAGI (reference sequence). This CDR3 comprises 16 residues.

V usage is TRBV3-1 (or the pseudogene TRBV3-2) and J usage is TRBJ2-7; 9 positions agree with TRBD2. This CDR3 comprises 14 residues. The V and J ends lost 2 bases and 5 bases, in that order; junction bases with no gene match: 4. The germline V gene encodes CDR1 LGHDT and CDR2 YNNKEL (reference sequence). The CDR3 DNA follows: TGTGCCAGCAGCCAAATGGTAGCGGGAGACGAGCAGTACTTC. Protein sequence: CASSQMVAGDEQYF.

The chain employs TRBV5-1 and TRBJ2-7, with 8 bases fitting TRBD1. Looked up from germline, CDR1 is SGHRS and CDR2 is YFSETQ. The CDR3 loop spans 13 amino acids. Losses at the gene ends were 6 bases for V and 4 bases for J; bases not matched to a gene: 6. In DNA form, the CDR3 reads TGCGCCAGCAACCCTACAGGGGGATACGAGCAGTACTTC. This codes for CASNPTGGYEQYF.

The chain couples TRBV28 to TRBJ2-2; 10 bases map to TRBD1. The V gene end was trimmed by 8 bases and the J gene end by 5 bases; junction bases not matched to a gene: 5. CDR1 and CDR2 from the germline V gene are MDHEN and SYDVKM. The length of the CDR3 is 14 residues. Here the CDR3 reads CASGTGDYTGELFF. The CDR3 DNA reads TGTGCCAGCGGGACAGGGGATTATACCGGGGAGCTGTTTTTT.

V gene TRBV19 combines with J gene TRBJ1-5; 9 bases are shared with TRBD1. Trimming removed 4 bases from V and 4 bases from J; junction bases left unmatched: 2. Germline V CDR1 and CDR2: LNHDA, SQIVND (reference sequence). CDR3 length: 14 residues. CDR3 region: CASSRDRENQPQHF. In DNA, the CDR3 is TGTGCCAGTAGTAGGGACAGGGAGAATCAGCCCCAGCATTTT. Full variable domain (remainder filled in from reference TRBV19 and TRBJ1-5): DGGITQSPKYLFRKEGQNVTLSCEQNLNHDAMYWYRQDPGQGLRLIYYSQIVNDFQKGDIAEGYSVSREKKESFPLTVTSAQKNPTAFYLCASSRDRENQPQHFGDGTRLSIL.

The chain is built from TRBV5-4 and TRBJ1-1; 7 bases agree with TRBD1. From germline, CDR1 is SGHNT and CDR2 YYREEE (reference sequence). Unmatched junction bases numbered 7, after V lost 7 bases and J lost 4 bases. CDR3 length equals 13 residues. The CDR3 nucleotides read TGTGCCAGCGGAGGGACAGCAGTCACTGAAGCTTTCTTT. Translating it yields CASGGTAVTEAFF.

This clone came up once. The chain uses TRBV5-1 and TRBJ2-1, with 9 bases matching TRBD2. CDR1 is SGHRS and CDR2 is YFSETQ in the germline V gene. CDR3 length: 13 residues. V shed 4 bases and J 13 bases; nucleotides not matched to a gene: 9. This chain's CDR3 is CASSPPTSGEQFF. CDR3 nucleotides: TGCGCCAGCAGCCCCCCGACTAGCGGAGAACAGTTCTTC.

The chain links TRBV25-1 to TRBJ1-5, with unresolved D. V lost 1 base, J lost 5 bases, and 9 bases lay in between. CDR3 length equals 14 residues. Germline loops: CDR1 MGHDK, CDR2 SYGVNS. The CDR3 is CASSESGRDQPQHF. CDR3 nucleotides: TGTGCCAGCAGTGAATCCGGGAGGGATCAGCCCCAGCATTTT.

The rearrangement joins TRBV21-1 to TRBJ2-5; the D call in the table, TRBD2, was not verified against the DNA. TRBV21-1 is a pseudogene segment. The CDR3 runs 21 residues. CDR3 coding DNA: TGTGCCAGCAGCAAAGTTAAGGGGTTTACTCGGACTAGCGGTTGGGCAGAGACCCAGTACTTC. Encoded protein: CASSKVKGFTRTSGWAETQYF.